Below are 15 T cell receptor beta chains sequenced from a single sample in a study of identical twins. One entry per CDR3 protein results from TCRdb running MiXCR on the 5' RACE reads. The table records 470,000 or so distinct CDR3 sequences, 20% to 25% of them present only once. A further study also used this sample, focusing on T cells expressing NK-cell markers.

Sequences were obtained from CD4+ T cells sorted from blood. The receptors were gathered from a woman under 30 in good health.

The J gene is TRBJ2-2, the V gene TRBV28, with D perhaps TRBD2 (6 bases). Per the germline V gene, CDR1 is MDHEN and CDR2 is SYDVKM. The V end lost 2 bases, the J end lost 6 bases, and 13 bases lay between the germline ends. The CDR3 is made up of 15 amino acids. CDR3 bases: TGTGCCAGCAGTTTAACCGGGGGTGGATCCGGGGAGCTGTTTTTT. This sequence encodes CASSLTGGGSGELFF.

This chain connects TRBV7-9 to TRBJ1-6; no clear D gene. V was clipped by 2 bases and J by 2 bases, with 7 bases between them. Germline CDR1 reads SEHNR; CDR2 reads FQNEAQ (reference sequence). CDR3 length equals 15 residues. CDR3 protein: CASSLSGTYNSPLHF. DNA for the CDR3: TGTGCCAGCAGCTTATCCGGGACCTATAATTCACCCCTCCACTTT.

The rearrangement joins TRBV10-3 to TRBJ2-3, with D possibly being TRBD2 (6 bases). Germline CDR1 is ENHRY and CDR2 is SYGVKD. Trimming cost V 5 bases and J 2 bases, with 17 bases left between them. The CDR3 is 16 residues long. The CDR3 loop is CAISSGRRGYTDTQYF. The CDR3 DNA reads as TGTGCCATCAGTTCAGGACGGAGGGGTTACACAGATACGCAGTATTTT.

This chain uses TRBV5-5 with TRBJ2-1; TRBD2 agrees at 9 bases. The V gene end was trimmed by 4 bases and the J gene end by 4 bases; junction bases not matched to a gene: 9. Per germline, CDR1 SGHKS and CDR2 YYEKEE (reference sequence). The CDR3 is 16 residues long. The CDR3 bases are TGTGCCAGCAGCCGGGGACTAGCTGTAGGATACAATGAGCAGTTCTTC. Protein sequence: CASSRGLAVGYNEQFF.

In its sample, this clonotype was seen many times. V and J are TRBV5-1 and TRBJ2-3, with D tentatively TRBD1 (6 bases). Germline CDR1 SGHRS, CDR2 YFSETQ. This CDR3 comprises 14 residues. The V and J ends lost 5 bases and 2 bases respectively, with 12 bases between them. The DNA for the CDR3 is TGCGCCAGCAGTCCCTGGACAGACACAGATACGCAGTATTTT. Residues: CASSPWTDTDTQYF.

This clonotype occurred a few times. The CDR3 spells CASSVVGGNTEAFF. CDR3 sequence (DNA): TGTGCCAGCAGCGTAGTTGGGGGTAACACTGAAGCTTTCTTT. This chain connects TRBV9 to TRBJ1-1; a possible D gene is TRBD1 (5 bases). The V end lost 0 bases, the J end lost 2 bases, and 8 bases lay between the germline ends. Germline V gene lookup returns CDR1 SGDLS and CDR2 YYNGEE. The CDR3 has 14 amino acids.

The V and J genes are TRBV7-2 and TRBJ2-3; D unresolved. V was pared by 1 base and J by 0 bases, with 8 bases between. Looked up from germline, CDR1 is SGHTA and CDR2 is FQGNSA. This CDR3 contains 15 residues. The CDR3 coding sequence is TGTGCCAGCAGCTTAGTTCCAAGTAGCACAGATACGCAGTATTTT. Protein sequence: CASSLVPSSTDTQYF.

This clonotype was detected once. The chain employs TRBV20-1 and TRBJ2-3; 9 bases agree with TRBD2. The CDR3 has 16 amino acids. J gave up 2 bases and V 4 bases, and 10 bases lay outside the gene matches. Germline V gives CDR1 DFQATT, CDR2 SNEGSKA (reference sequence). CDR3 bases: TGCAGTGCTAATCCATCTCTAGCGGGGAACACAGATACGCAGTATTTT. It encodes CSANPSLAGNTDTQYF.

The CDR3 nucleotides read TGTGCCATCAGGTCGACTAGCGGGGGGGACACAGATACGCAGTATTTT. Translated: CAIRSTSGGDTDTQYF. The chain recombines TRBV10-3 with TRBJ2-3; 14 nucleotides line up with TRBD2. This CDR3 has 16 residues. With 6 bases clipped from V and 2 bases from J, the junction kept 4 bases outside the gene matches. The V gene's germline CDR1 is ENHRY and CDR2 SYGVKD.

The chain combines TRBV20-1 with TRBJ2-3; D remains ambiguous. From germline, CDR1 is DFQATT and CDR2 SNEGSKA (reference sequence). The V gene lost 6 bases and the J gene lost 2 bases, with 15 bases spanning the gap. This CDR3 spans 14 amino acids. CDR3 sequence reads: CSATLRVYTDTQYF. CDR3 bases: TGCAGTGCCACCCTAAGGGTATACACAGATACGCAGTATTTT.

This clonotype was recorded a few times. The rearrangement joins TRBV20-1 to TRBJ2-7, with no clear D. Trimming removed 5 bases at V and 5 bases at J, with 13 bases between. CDR3 length: 12 residues. Germline loops: CDR1 DFQATT, CDR2 SNEGSKA (reference sequence). This CDR3 reads CSASRFRDEQYF. The CDR3 nucleotides are TGCAGTGCTTCAAGATTCCGGGACGAGCAGTACTTC.

This clonotype has only a few counts. This sequence joins TRBV18 and TRBJ1-5, with D possibly matching TRBD1 (5 bases). CDR1 KGHSH and CDR2 LQKENI come from the germline V gene. The CDR3 contains 15 residues. Trimming took off 2 bases at V and 6 bases at J, with 14 bases between the two ends. The CDR3 DNA reads TGTGCCAGCTCACCATGGGGAGGGGATGGTCAGCCCCAGCATTTT. This encodes CASSPWGGDGQPQHF.

This clonotype was counted ten times or more. The genes are TRBV29-1 and TRBJ2-3; TRBD2 might be the D (6 bases). The V gene lost 8 bases and the J gene lost 3 bases, with 24 bases spanning the gap. CDR1 SQVTM and CDR2 ANQGSEA come from the germline V gene. This CDR3 has 16 residues. The CDR3 region is CSYIGDAGLGTDTQYF. The CDR3 nucleotides are TGCAGCTATATAGGAGACGCGGGACTGGGAACAGATACGCAGTATTTT.

This clonotype was seen more than once but under ten times. The chain has TRBV12-3 or TRBV12-4 and TRBJ1-5; no clear D. The CDR3 consists of 12 residues. The germline V and J ends were trimmed by 8 bases and 5 bases, with 10 bases remaining between them. The CDR3 DNA is TGTGCCAGCGGCGCGAATTATCAGCCCCAGCATTTT. It specifies CASGANYQPQHF.

This clonotype was detected a few times. V gene TRBV6-5 combines with J gene TRBJ2-7; D gene unclear. Germline CDR1 is MNHEY and CDR2 is SVGAGI. The CDR3 runs 11 residues. V dropped 6 bases and J dropped 0 bases, with 3 bases sitting between them. The CDR3 protein is CASRNSYEQYF. For the CDR3, the DNA is TGTGCCAGCAGGAACTCCTACGAGCAGTACTTC.